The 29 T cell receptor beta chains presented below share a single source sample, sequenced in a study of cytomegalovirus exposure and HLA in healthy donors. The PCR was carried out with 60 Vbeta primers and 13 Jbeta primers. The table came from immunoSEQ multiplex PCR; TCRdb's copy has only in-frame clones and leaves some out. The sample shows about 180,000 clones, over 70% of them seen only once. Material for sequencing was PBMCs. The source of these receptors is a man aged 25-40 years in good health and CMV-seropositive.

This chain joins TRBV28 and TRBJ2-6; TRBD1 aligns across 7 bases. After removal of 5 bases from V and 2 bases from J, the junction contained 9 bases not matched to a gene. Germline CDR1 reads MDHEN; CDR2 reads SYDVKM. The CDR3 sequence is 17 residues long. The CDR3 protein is CASSLLTGAAGANVLTF. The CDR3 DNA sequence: TGTGCCAGCAGTCTCCTTACAGGGGCCGCTGGGGCCAACGTCCTGACTTTC. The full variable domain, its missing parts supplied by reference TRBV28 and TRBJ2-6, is DVKVTQSSRYLVKRTGEKVFLECVQDMDHENMFWYRQDPGLGLRLIYFSYDVKMKEKGDIPEGYSVSREKKERFSLILESASTNQTSMYLCASSLLTGAAGANVLTFGAGSRLTVL.

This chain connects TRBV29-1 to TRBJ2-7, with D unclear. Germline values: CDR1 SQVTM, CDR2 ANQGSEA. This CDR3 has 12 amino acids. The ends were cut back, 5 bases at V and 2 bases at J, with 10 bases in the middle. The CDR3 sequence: CSVRYSPYEQYF. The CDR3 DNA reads TGCAGCGTTAGATACAGTCCCTACGAGCAGTACTTC.

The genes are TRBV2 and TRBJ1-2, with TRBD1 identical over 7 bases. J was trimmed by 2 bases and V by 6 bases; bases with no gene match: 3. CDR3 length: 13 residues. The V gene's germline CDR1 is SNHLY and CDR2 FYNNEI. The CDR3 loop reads CASRVGQNYGYTF. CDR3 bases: TGTGCCAGCAGGGTGGGACAGAACTATGGCTACACCTTC.

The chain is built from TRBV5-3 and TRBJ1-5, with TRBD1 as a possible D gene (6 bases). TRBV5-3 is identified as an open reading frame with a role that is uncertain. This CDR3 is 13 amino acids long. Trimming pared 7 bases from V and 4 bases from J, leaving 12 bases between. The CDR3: CARPKGENQPQHF. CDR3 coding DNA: TGTGCCAGACCCAAGGGGGAAAATCAGCCCCAGCATTTT.

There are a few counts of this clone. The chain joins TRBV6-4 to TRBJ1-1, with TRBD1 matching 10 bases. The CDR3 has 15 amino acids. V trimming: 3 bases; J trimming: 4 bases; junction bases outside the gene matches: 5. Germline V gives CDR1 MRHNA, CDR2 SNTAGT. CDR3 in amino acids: CASSEGGTGATEAFF. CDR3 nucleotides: TGTGCCAGCAGTGAGGGAGGGACAGGGGCCACTGAAGCTTTCTTT.

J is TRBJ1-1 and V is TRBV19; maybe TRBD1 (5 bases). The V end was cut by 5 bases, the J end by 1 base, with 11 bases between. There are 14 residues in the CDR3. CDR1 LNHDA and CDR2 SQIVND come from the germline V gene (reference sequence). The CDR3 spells CASSQTATNTEAFF. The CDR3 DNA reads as TGTGCCAGTAGTCAGACAGCCACGAACACTGAAGCTTTCTTT. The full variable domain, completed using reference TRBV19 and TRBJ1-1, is DGGITQSPKYLFRKEGQNVTLSCEQNLNHDAMYWYRQDPGQGLRLIYYSQIVNDFQKGDIAEGYSVSREKKESFPLTVTSAQKNPTAFYLCASSQTATNTEAFFGQGTRLTVV.

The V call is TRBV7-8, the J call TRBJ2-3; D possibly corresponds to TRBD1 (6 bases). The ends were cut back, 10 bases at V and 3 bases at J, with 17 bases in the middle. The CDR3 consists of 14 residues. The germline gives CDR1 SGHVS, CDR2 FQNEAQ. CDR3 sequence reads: CAIRIRGLTDTQYF. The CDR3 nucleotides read TGTGCCATCCGGATCAGGGGATTGACAGATACGCAGTATTTT. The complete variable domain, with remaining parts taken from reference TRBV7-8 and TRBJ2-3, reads GAGVSQSPRYKVAKRGQDVALRCDPISGHVSLFWYQQALGQGPEFLTYFQNEAQLDKSGLPSDRFFAERPEGSVSTLKIQRTQQEDSAVYLCAIRIRGLTDTQYFGPGTRLTVL.

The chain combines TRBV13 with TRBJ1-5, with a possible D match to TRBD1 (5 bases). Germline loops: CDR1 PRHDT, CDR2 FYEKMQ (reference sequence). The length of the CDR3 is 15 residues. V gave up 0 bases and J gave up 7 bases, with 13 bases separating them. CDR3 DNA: TGTGCCAGCAGCTTAGGTGACCAGGGTAGCCAGCCCCAGCATTTT. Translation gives CASSLGDQGSQPQHF.

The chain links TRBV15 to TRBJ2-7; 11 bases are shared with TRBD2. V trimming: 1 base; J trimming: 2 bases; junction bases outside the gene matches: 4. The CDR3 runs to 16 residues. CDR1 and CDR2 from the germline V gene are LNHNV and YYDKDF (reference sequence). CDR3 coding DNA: TGTGCCACCAGCAGAGGGACTAGCGGGTCCCCCTACGAGCAGTACTTC. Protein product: CATSRGTSGSPYEQYF.

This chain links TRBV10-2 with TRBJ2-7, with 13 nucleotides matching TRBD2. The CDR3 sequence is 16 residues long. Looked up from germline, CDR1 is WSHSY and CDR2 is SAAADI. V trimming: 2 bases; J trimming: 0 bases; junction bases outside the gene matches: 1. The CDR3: CASSEGLAGDSYEQYF. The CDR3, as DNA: TGCGCCAGCAGTGAGGGACTAGCGGGGGACTCCTACGAGCAGTACTTC.

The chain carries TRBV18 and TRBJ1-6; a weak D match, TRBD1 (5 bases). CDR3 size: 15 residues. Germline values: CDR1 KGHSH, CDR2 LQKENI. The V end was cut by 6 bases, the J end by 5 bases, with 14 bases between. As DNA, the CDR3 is TGTGCCAGCTCGCGCGGGACTCCCGATAATTCACCCCTCCACTTT. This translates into CASSRGTPDNSPLHF.

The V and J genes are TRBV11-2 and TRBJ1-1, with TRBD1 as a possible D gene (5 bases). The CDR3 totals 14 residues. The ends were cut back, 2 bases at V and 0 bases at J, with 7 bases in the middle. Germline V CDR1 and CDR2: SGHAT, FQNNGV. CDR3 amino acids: CASSLTGLNTEAFF. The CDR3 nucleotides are TGTGCCAGCAGCTTAACAGGTCTGAACACTGAAGCTTTCTTT.

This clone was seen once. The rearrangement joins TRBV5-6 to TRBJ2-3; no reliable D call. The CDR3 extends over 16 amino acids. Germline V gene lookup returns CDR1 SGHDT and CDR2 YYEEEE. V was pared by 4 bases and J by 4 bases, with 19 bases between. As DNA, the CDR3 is TGTGCCAGCAGCCCGGCGAGTGTGCGGTCCGCAGATACGCAGTATTTT. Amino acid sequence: CASSPASVRSADTQYF.

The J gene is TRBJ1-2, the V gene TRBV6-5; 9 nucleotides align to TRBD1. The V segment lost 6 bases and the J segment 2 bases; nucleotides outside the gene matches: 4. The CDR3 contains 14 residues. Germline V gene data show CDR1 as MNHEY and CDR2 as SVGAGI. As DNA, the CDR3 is TGTGCCAGCAGACCTACAGGGGGCAACTATGGCTACACCTTC. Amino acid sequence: CASRPTGGNYGYTF.

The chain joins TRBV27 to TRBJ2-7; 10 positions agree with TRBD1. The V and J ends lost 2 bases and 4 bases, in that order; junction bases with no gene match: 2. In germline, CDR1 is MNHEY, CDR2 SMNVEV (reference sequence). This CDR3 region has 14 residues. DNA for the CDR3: TGTGCCAGCAGTTTAGGGACAGGGGAATACGAGCAGTACTTC. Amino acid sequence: CASSLGTGEYEQYF.

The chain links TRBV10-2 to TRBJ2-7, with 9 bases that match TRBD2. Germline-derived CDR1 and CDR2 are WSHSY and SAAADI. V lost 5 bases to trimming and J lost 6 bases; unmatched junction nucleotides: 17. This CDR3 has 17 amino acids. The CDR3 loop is CASSNLPARGGGGEQYF. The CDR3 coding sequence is TGCGCCAGCAGTAACCTCCCGGCGCGGGGGGGCGGGGGCGAGCAGTACTTC.

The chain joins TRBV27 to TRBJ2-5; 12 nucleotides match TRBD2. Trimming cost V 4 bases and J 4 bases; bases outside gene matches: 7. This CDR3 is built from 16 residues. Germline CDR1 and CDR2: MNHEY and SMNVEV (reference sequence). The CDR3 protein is CASSSKTSGRGETQYF. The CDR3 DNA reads TGTGCCAGCAGTTCCAAGACTAGCGGGAGAGGAGAGACCCAGTACTTC.

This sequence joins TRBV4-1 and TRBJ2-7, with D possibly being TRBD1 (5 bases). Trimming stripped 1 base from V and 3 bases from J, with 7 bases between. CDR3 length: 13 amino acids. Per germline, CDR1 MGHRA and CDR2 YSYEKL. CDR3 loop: CASSQGGNYEQYF. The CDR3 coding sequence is TGCGCCAGCAGCCAAGGGGGCAACTACGAGCAGTACTTC.

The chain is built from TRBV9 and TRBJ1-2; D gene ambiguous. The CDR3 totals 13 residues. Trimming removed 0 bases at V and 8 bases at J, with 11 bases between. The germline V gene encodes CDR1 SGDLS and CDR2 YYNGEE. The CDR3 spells CASSVGLGKGYTF. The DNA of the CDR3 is TGTGCCAGCAGCGTAGGGCTTGGCAAAGGCTACACCTTC.

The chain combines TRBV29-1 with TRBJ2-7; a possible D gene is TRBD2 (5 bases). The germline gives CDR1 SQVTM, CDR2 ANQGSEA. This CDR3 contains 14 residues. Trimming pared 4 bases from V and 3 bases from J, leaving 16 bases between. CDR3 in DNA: TGCAGCGTTGTTGAGGGCGGGCGAGTCTACGAGCAGTACTTC. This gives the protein CSVVEGGRVYEQYF.

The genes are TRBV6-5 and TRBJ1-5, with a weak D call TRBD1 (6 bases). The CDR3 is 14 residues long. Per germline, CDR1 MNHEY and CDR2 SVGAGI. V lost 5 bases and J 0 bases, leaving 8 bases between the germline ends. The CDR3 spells CASSQGSSNQPQHF. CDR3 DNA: TGTGCCAGCAGTCAGGGGTCTAGCAATCAGCCCCAGCATTTT.

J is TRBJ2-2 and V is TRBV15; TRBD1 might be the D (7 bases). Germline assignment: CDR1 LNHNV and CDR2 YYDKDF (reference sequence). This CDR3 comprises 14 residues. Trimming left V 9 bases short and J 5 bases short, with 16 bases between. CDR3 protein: CATLDRAGTGELFF. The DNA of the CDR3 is TGTGCCACACTCGACAGGGCGGGAACCGGGGAGCTGTTTTTT.

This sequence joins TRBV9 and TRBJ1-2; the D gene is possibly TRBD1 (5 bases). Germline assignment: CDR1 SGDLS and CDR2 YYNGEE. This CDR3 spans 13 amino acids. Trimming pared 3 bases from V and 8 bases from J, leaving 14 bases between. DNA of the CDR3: TGTGCCAGCAGCGAGGTCAGGGCAGGAGGCTACACCTTC. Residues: CASSEVRAGGYTF.

The CDR3 protein is CAWSTDYANTGELFF. In DNA, the CDR3 is TGTGCCTGGTCGACTGATTACGCGAACACCGGGGAGCTGTTTTTT. This rearrangement joins TRBV30 to TRBJ2-2; no clear D gene. The CDR3 extends over 15 amino acids. V lost 5 bases to trimming and J lost 0 bases, with 13 bases between them. CDR1 and CDR2 from the germline V gene are GTSNPN and SVGIG (reference sequence). The full variable domain, completed using reference TRBV30 and TRBJ2-2, is SQTIHQWPATLVQPVGSPLSLECTVEGTSNPNLYWYRQAAGRGLQLLFYSVGIGQISSEVPQNLSASRPQDRQFILSSKKLLLSDSGFYLCAWSTDYANTGELFFGEGSRLTVL.

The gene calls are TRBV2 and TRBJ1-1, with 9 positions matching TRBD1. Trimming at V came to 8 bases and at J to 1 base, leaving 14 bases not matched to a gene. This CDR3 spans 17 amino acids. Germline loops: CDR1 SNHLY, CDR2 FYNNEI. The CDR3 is CASGIPGQGVPNTEAFF. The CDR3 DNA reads TGTGCCAGCGGCATACCGGGACAGGGAGTACCGAACACTGAAGCTTTCTTT. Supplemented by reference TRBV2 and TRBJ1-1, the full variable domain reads EPEVTQTPSHQVTQMGQEVILRCVPISNHLYFYWYRQILGQKVEFLVSFYNNEISEKSEIFDDQFSVERPDGSNFTLKIRSTKLEDSAMYFCASGIPGQGVPNTEAFFGQGTRLTVV.

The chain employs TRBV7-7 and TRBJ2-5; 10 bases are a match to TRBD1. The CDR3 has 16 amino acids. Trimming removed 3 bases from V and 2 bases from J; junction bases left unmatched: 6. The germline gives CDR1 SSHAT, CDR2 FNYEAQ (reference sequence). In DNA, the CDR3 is TGTGCCAGCAGCTTGGGGACAGGGGCGCCTCAAGAGACCCAGTACTTC. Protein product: CASSLGTGAPQETQYF.

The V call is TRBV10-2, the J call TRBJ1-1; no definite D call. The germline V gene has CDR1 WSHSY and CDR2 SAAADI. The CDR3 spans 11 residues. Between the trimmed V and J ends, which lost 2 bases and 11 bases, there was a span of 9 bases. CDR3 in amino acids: CASSELEAAFF. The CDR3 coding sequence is TGCGCCAGCAGTGAGCTGGAGGCGGCTTTCTTT.

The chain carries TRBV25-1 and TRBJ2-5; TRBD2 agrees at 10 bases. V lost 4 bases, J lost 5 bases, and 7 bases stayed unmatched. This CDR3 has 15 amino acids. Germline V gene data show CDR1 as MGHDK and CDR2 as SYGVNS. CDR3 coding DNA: TGTGCCAGCAGTGCTCTAGCGGGGGTGGGGGAGACCCAGTACTTC. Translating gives CASSALAGVGETQYF.

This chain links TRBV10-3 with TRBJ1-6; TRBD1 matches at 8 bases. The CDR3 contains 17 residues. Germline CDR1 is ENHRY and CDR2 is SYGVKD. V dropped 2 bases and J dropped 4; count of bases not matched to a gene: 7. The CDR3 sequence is CAISEPRGQYYNSPLHF. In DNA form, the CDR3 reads TGTGCCATCAGTGAGCCCAGGGGGCAGTATTATAATTCACCCCTCCACTTT.